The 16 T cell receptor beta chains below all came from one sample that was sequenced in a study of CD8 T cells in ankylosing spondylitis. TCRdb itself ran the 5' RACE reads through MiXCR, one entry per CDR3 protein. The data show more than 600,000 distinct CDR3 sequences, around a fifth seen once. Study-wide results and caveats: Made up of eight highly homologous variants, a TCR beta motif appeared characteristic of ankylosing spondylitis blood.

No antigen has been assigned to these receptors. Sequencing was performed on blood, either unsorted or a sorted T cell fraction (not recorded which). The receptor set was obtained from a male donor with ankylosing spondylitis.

The CDR3 protein is CASSRDRENYEQYF. The CDR3 DNA follows: TGCGCCAGCAGCCGCGACAGGGAGAACTACGAGCAGTACTTC. The chain couples TRBV5-1 to TRBJ2-7; 7 nucleotides match TRBD1. CDR1 and CDR2 (germline): SGHRS, YFSETQ. Trimming removed 4 bases from V and 3 bases from J; junction bases left unmatched: 7. The CDR3 is made up of 14 amino acids.

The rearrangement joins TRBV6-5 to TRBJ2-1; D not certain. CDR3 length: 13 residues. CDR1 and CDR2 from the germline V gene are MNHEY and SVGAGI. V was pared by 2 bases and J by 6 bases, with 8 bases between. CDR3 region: CASSYGFSNEQFF. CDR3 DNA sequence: TGTGCCAGCAGTTACGGGTTCTCCAATGAGCAGTTCTTC.

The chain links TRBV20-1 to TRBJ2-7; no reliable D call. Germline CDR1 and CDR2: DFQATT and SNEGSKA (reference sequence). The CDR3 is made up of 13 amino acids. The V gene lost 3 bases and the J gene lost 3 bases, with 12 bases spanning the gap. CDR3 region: CSASPPPGYEQYF. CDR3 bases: TGCAGTGCTAGTCCGCCTCCGGGCTACGAGCAGTACTTC.

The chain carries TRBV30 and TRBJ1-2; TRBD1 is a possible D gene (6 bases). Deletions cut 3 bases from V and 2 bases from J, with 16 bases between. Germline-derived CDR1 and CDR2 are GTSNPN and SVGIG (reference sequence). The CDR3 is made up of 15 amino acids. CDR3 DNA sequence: TGTGCCTGGAGCACGACGGGACATATAAACTATGGCTACACCTTC. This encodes CAWSTTGHINYGYTF.

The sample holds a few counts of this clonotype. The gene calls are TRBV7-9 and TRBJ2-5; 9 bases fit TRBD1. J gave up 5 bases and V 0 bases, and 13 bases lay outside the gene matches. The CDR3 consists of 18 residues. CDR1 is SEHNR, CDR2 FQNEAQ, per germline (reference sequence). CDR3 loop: CASSLAPGQGPLAETQYF. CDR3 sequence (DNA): TGTGCCAGCAGCTTAGCACCGGGACAGGGACCTCTTGCGGAGACCCAGTACTTC.

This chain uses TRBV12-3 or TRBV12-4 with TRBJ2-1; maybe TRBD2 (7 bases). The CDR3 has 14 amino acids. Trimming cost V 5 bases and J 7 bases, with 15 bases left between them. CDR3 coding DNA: TGTGCCAGCAGTCCCCGGGGGGCGTTGAATGAGCAGTTCTTC. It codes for CASSPRGALNEQFF.

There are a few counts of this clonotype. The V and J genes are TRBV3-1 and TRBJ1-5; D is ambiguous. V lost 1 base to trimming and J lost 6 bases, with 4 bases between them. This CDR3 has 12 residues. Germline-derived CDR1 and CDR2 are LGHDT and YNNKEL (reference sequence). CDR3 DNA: TGTGCCAGCAGCCAAGTGGGTCAGCCCCAGCATTTT. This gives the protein CASSQVGQPQHF.

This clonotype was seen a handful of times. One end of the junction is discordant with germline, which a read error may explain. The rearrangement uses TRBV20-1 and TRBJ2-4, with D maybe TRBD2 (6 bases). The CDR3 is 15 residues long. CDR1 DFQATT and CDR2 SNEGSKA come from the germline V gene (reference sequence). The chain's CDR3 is CSARGTELAENIQYF. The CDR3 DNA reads TGCAGTGCTAGAGGGACCGAACTAGCCGAAAACATTCAGTACTTC.

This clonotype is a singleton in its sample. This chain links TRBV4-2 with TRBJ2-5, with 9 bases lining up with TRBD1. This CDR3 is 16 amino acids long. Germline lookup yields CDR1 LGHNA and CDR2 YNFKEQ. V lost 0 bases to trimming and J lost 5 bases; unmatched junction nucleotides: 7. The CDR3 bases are TGTGCCAGCAGCCAAGATGGGGGACAGGGTCGGGAGACCCAGTACTTC. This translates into CASSQDGGQGRETQYF.

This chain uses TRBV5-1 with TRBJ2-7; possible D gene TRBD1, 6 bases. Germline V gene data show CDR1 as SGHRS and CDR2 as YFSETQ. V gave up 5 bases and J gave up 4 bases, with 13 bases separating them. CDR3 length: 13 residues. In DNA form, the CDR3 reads TGCGCCAGCAGGTCCCTAACAGGGTACGAGCAGTACTTC. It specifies CASRSLTGYEQYF.

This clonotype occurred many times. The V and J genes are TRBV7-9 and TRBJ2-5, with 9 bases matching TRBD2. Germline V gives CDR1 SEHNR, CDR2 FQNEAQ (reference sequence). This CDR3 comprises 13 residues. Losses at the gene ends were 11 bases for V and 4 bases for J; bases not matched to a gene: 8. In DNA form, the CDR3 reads TGTGCCCCCGGACCAGCGGGGGGAGAGACCCAGTACTTC. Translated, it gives CAPGPAGGETQYF. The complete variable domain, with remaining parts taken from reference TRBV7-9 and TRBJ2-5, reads DTGVSQNPRHKITKRGQNVTFRCDPISEHNRLYWYRQTLGQGPEFLTYFQNEAQLEKSRLLSDRFSAERPKGSFSTLEIQRTEQGDSAMYLCAPGPAGGETQYFGPGTRLLVL.

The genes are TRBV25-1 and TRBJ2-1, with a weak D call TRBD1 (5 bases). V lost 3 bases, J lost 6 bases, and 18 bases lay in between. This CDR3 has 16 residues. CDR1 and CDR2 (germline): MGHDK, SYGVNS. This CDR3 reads CASSESSGPGANEQFF. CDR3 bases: TGTGCCAGCAGTGAGTCCTCCGGGCCTGGGGCCAATGAGCAGTTCTTC.

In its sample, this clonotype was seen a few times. In DNA form, the CDR3 reads TGTGCCAGCAGGCTCATTGGAGGGCAAGAGACCCAGTACTTC. Residues: CASRLIGGQETQYF. This chain uses TRBV27 with TRBJ2-5; D might be TRBD2 (6 bases). The CDR3 has 14 amino acids. CDR1 is MNHEY and CDR2 is SMNVEV in the germline V gene (reference sequence). Between the trimmed V and J ends, which lost 6 bases and 2 bases, there was a span of 13 bases.

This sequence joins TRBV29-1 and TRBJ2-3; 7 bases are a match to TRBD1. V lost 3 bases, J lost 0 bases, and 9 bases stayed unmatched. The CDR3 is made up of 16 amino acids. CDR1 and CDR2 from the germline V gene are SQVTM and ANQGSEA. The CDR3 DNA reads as TGCAGCGTTGAGTTGGGGACAGTAACTAGCACAGATACGCAGTATTTT. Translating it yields CSVELGTVTSTDTQYF.

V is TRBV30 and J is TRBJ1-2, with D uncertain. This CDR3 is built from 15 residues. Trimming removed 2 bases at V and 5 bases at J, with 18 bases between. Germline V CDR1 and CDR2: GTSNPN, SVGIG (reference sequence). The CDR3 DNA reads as TGTGCCTGGAGTATCGCCGGGCTCGAACCGTATGGCTACACCTTC. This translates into CAWSIAGLEPYGYTF.

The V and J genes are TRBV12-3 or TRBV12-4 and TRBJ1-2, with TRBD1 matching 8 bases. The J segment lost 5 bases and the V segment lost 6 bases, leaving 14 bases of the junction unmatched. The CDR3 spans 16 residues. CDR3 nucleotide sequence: TGTGCCAGCAGATCGACAGGGGCAAAGGGCAGATATGGCTACACCTTC. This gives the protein CASRSTGAKGRYGYTF.